Below, 21 T cell receptor beta chains from the same sample are listed, as sequenced in a study of CD8+ T cells in alopecia areata. Extracted from the samples, RNA was reverse transcribed into cDNA to serve as the sequencing template. Measured with immunoSEQ multiplex PCR; TCRdb has only the in-frame clones, and not every one. The sample has around 100,000 clones; roughly half are singletons. Sequenced material: CD4+ T cells sorted from blood. These receptors all stem from a human donor in good health.

This clone was seen just once. The chain recombines TRBV30 with TRBJ2-2; 8 bases are a match to TRBD1. The trim removed 3 bases at V and 6 bases at J, leaving 0 bases unmatched. The CDR3 is 12 residues long. Germline CDR1 GTSNPN, CDR2 SVGIG (reference sequence). CDR3 amino acids: CAWRTGAGELFF. As DNA, the CDR3 is TGTGCCTGGAGGACAGGGGCCGGGGAGCTGTTTTTT. The full variable domain, completed using reference TRBV30 and TRBJ2-2, is SQTIHQWPATLVQPVGSPLSLECTVEGTSNPNLYWYRQAAGRGLQLLFYSVGIGQISSEVPQNLSASRPQDRQFILSSKKLLLSDSGFYLCAWRTGAGELFFGEGSRLTVL.

The V call is TRBV25-1, the J call TRBJ1-4; D is undetermined. Trimming left V 0 bases short and J 3 bases short, with 8 bases between. Germline loops: CDR1 MGHDK, CDR2 SYGVNS. The CDR3 consists of 15 residues. The CDR3: CASSEYGVANEKLFF. The CDR3 bases are TGTGCCAGCAGTGAATACGGGGTAGCTAATGAAAAACTGTTTTTT.

This clone was counted between two and nine times. This chain joins TRBV5-4 and TRBJ1-1; 8 bases fit TRBD1. The CDR3 sequence is 12 residues long. Germline CDR1 and CDR2: SGHNT and YYREEE (reference sequence). V lost 5 bases and J lost 3; bases outside the gene matches: 0. The CDR3 region has the DNA TGTGCCAGCAGGGGACAGGACACTGAAGCTTTCTTT. This encodes CASRGQDTEAFF.

V gene TRBV29-1 combines with J gene TRBJ2-7; a weak D match, TRBD1 (6 bases). V lost 6 bases and J lost 2, with 11 bases in between. The CDR3 totals 12 residues. The germline V gene has CDR1 SQVTM and CDR2 ANQGSEA. The chain's CDR3 is CSVGTGTYEQYF. For the CDR3, the DNA is TGCAGCGTCGGAACAGGGACCTACGAGCAGTACTTC.

The J gene is TRBJ1-6, the V gene TRBV25-1; D may be TRBD1 (6 bases). Germline values: CDR1 MGHDK, CDR2 SYGVNS. The V end lost 7 bases, the J end lost 7 bases, and 14 bases lay between the germline ends. The CDR3 loop spans 14 amino acids. DNA for the CDR3: TGTGCCAGCAACCAAAGGGGGGGGAATTCACCCCTCCACTTT. Translated: CASNQRGGNSPLHF.

The rearrangement links TRBV28 to TRBJ2-5, with D possibly matching TRBD2 (5 bases). The CDR3 sequence is 14 residues long. Germline V lookup: CDR1 MDHEN, CDR2 SYDVKM. The V gene lost 1 base and the J gene lost 5 bases, with 11 bases spanning the gap. The CDR3 sequence: CASSLYGIRETQYF. In nucleotides, the CDR3 is TGTGCCAGCAGTTTATACGGGATACGGGAGACCCAGTACTTC.

The chain is built from TRBV7-3 and TRBJ2-1, with a tentative D call TRBD2 (5 bases). Germline V CDR1 and CDR2: SGHTA, FQGTGA. CDR3 size: 13 residues. V was trimmed by 4 bases and J by 9 bases, leaving 13 bases between them. The CDR3 protein is CASSSLESAEQFF. In DNA, the CDR3 is TGTGCCAGCAGCTCACTAGAATCCGCTGAGCAGTTCTTC.

This clone has only one observation. The rearrangement joins TRBV5-1 to TRBJ2-3; D perhaps matches TRBD2 (6 bases). V was shortened by 5 bases and J by 4 bases, with 17 bases between the two germline ends. CDR3 length equals 15 residues. The germline V gene encodes CDR1 SGHRS and CDR2 YFSETQ. The CDR3 nucleotides are TGCGCCAGCAGACCGGGACTCCGGCAGGCAGATACGCAGTATTTT. This encodes CASRPGLRQADTQYF.

The chain employs TRBV29-1 and TRBJ2-1, with 8 positions matching TRBD1. Germline V gene lookup returns CDR1 SQVTM and CDR2 ANQGSEA. J gave up 6 bases and V 6 bases, and 10 bases lay outside the gene matches. This CDR3 has 14 amino acids. Here the CDR3 reads CSVRGQGVSNEQFF. CDR3 nucleotides: TGCAGCGTGAGAGGACAGGGAGTTTCCAATGAGCAGTTCTTC.

This chain connects TRBV29-1 to TRBJ2-3; D remains ambiguous. V was pared by 6 bases and J by 2 bases, with 18 bases between. Germline CDR1 SQVTM, CDR2 ANQGSEA. This CDR3 is built from 15 residues. The CDR3 region is CSVLGRTENTDTQYF. DNA of the CDR3: TGCAGCGTCCTCGGACGGACGGAAAACACAGATACGCAGTATTTT.

In its sample, this clone was seen many times. The chain employs TRBV6-5 and TRBJ1-2, with no clear D. The CDR3 has 15 residues. The V gene lost 6 bases and the J gene lost 0 bases, with 14 bases spanning the gap. Per the germline V gene, CDR1 is MNHEY and CDR2 is SVGAGI. The CDR3 DNA reads TGTGCCAGCAGCCCCGGACCGATCTCTAACTATGGCTACACCTTC. Residues: CASSPGPISNYGYTF.

This rearrangement joins TRBV4-1 to TRBJ1-1, with D tentatively TRBD1 (6 bases). V was clipped by 5 bases and J by 2 bases, with 15 bases between them. Germline V gene data show CDR1 as MGHRA and CDR2 as YSYEKL. The CDR3 length is 15 residues. The CDR3, as DNA: TGCGCCAGCAGCTATGCGGCAGGGGTCAACACTGAAGCTTTCTTT. Translating gives CASSYAAGVNTEAFF.

The rearrangement joins TRBV7-2 to TRBJ2-1, with 9 bases identical to TRBD2. With 4 bases clipped from V and 6 bases from J, the junction kept 7 bases outside the gene matches. Per the germline V gene, CDR1 is SGHTA and CDR2 is FQGNSA. The CDR3 extends over 15 amino acids. DNA of the CDR3: TGTGCCAGCAGCTCGGGACTAGCCAATCTCAATGAGCAGTTCTTC. It specifies CASSSGLANLNEQFF.

Only a few counts were recorded for this clone. This rearrangement joins TRBV7-2 to TRBJ2-5; 7 bases agree with TRBD2. The ends lost 4 bases at V and 1 base at J; junction bases unmatched: 15. CDR1 SGHTA and CDR2 FQGNSA come from the germline V gene. The CDR3 spans 18 residues. The CDR3, as DNA: TGTGCCAGCAGCTCGTGGCGGGCGGGACTATCCGGCCAAGAGACCCAGTACTTC. Translating gives CASSSWRAGLSGQETQYF.

The chain employs TRBV7-8 and TRBJ1-5; D is undetermined. CDR1 and CDR2 (germline): SGHVS, FQNEAQ. The CDR3 spans 12 residues. V was clipped by 0 bases and J by 6 bases, with 3 bases between them. CDR3 nucleotide sequence: TGTGCCAGCAGCTTAGCAGCTCAGCCCCAGCATTTT. Its protein is CASSLAAQPQHF. Full variable domain (rest looked up from reference TRBV7-8 and TRBJ1-5): GAGVSQSPRYKVAKRGQDVALRCDPISGHVSLFWYQQALGQGPEFLTYFQNEAQLDKSGLPSDRFFAERPEGSVSTLKIQRTQQEDSAVYLCASSLAAQPQHFGDGTRLSIL.

The chain employs TRBV29-1 and TRBJ2-3; D remains unclear. Germline V gene sequence: CDR1 SQVTM, CDR2 ANQGSEA. The CDR3 sequence is 10 residues long. The V and J ends lost 4 bases and 8 bases respectively, with 7 bases between them. CDR3 sequence (DNA): TGCAGCGTTGGAGAGCGTACGCAGTATTTT. This encodes CSVGERTQYF.

This clone has just one count. The chain is built from TRBV11-2 and TRBJ2-7; 10 nucleotides match TRBD1. The V and J ends lost 5 bases and 3 bases, in that order; junction bases with no gene match: 10. This CDR3 has 16 amino acids. Germline CDR1 reads SGHAT; CDR2 reads FQNNGV. The CDR3: CASSQFRGQGNYEQYF. The CDR3 bases are TGTGCCAGCAGCCAGTTCCGGGGACAGGGGAACTACGAGCAGTACTTC.

This chain joins TRBV7-9 and TRBJ2-3, with unresolved D. The CDR3 covers 13 residues. Trimming removed 5 bases from V and 0 bases from J, with 6 bases in between. Germline lookup yields CDR1 SEHNR and CDR2 FQNEAQ (reference sequence). In nucleotides, the CDR3 is TGTGCCAGCAGCCGTATCAGCACAGATACGCAGTATTTT. Translation: CASSRISTDTQYF.

Concerning this clone: This same CDR3 is encoded by further DNA sequences in the sample. DNA for the CDR3: TGCAGTGCCCCGCTTAATGAAAAACTGTTTTTT. This codes for CSAPLNEKLFF. The chain uses TRBV20-1 and TRBJ1-4; no firm D call. In germline, CDR1 is DFQATT, CDR2 SNEGSKA (reference sequence). There are 11 residues in the CDR3. V was shortened by 6 bases and J by 4 bases, with 6 bases between the two germline ends.

This clone was found once. V usage is TRBV6-6 and J usage is TRBJ2-3; the D gene is possibly TRBD2 (5 bases). This CDR3 comprises 16 residues. Germline CDR1 is MNHNY and CDR2 is SVGAGI (reference sequence). Trimming took off 5 bases at V and 2 bases at J, with 17 bases between the two ends. CDR3: CASSQVPGSHTDTQYF. As DNA, the CDR3 is TGTGCCAGCAGTCAGGTCCCGGGATCCCACACAGATACGCAGTATTTT.

The V gene is TRBV4-1, the J gene TRBJ2-2; D is ambiguous. Trimming pared 3 bases from V and 4 bases from J, leaving 18 bases between. Germline V gene lookup returns CDR1 MGHRA and CDR2 YSYEKL. The CDR3 is made up of 17 amino acids. The DNA for the CDR3 is TGCGCCAGCAGCCAGGCGGATTTTAGGACCTCCACCGGGGAGCTGTTTTTT. This translates into CASSQADFRTSTGELFF.